This T cell receptor beta chain was captured in a study of T cell responses to AZD1222 COVID-19 vaccine. Profiled with immunoSEQ multiplex PCR; TCRdb holds only in-frame clones, not every one. The sample carries about 210,000 clones, roughly 92% recorded once. General observations from the study: The donor cohort was predominantly white British with a female majority, and clonal diversity may have been underestimated. It was only after the peak T cell response that any repertoires were sampled.

A note on this clone: Its antigen is not known.

Sequencing was performed on peripheral blood, taken on day 0 of AZD1222 vaccination. The TCR comes from an adult in good health.

This CDR3 is CASSLNLLAGGYQETQYF. The CDR3 coding sequence is TGTGCCAGCAGCTTAAATCTGCTAGCGGGGGGGTACCAAGAGACCCAGTACTTC. The chain links TRBV7-2 to TRBJ2-5; 12 bases match TRBD2. CDR1 is SGHTA and CDR2 is FQGNSA in the germline V gene. This CDR3 has 18 residues. V dropped 2 bases and J dropped 0; count of bases not matched to a gene: 7.